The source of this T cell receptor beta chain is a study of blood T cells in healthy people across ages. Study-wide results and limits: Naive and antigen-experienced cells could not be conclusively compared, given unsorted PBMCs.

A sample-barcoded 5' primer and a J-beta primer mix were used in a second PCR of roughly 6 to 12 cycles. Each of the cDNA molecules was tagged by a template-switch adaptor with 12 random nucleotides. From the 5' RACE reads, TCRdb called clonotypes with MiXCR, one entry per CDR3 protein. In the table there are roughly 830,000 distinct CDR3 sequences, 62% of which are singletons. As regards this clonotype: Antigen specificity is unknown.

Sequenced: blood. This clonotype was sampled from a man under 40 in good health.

As DNA, the CDR3 is TGTGCCAGCCTTACCGGGGCCACGCAGTATTTT. Protein: CASLTGATQYF. The V gene is TRBV27, the J gene TRBJ2-3; D possibly matches TRBD1 or TRBD2 (5 bases each). CDR1 and CDR2 from the germline V gene are MNHEY and SMNVEV (reference sequence). The CDR3 spans 11 residues. Trimming removed 8 bases at V and 9 bases at J, with 12 bases between.